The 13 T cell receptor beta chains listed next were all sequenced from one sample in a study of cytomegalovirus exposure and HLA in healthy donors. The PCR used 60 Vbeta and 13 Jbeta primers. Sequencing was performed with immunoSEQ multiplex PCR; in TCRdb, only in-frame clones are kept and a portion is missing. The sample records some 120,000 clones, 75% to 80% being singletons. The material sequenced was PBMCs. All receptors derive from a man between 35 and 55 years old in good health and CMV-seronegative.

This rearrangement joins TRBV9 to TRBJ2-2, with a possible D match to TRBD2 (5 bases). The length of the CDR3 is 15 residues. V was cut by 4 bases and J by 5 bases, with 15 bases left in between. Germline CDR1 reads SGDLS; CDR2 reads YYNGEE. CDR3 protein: CASSLASAGTGELFF. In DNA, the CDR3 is TGTGCCAGCAGCCTAGCCAGTGCGGGTACCGGGGAGCTGTTTTTT.

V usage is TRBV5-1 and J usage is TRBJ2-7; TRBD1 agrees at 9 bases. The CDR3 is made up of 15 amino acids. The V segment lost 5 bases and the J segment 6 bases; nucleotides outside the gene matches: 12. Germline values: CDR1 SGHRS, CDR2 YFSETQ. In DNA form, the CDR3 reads TGCGCCAGCAGAAGAACAGGGGGCCCGAGAGCCGAGCAGTACTTC. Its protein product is CASRRTGGPRAEQYF.

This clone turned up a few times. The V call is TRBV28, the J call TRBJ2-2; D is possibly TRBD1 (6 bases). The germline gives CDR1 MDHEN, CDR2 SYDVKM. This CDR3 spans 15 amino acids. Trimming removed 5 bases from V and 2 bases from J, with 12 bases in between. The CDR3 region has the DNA TGTGCCAGCAGTACAGGGTTGGGAAACACCGGGGAGCTGTTTTTT. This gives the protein CASSTGLGNTGELFF.

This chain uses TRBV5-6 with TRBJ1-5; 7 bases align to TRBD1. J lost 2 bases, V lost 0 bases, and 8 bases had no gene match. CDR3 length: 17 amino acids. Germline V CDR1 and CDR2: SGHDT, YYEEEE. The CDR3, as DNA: TGTGCCAGCAGCTTGGGCACAGGGGTTGTGGGCAATCAGCCCCAGCATTTT. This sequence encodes CASSLGTGVVGNQPQHF.

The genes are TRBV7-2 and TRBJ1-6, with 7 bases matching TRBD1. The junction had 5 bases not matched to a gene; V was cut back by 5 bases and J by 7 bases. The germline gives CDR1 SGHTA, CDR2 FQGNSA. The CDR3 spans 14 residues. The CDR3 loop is CASSLDRRNSPLHF. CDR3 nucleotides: TGTGCCAGCAGCCTGGACAGGCGAAATTCACCCCTCCACTTT.

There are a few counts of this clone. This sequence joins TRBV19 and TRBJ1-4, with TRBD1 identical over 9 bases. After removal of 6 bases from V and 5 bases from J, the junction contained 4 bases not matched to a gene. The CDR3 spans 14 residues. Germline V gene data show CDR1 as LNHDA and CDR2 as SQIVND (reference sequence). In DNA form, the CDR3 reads TGTGCCAGTAGGAGCGGGACAGGGAATGAAAAACTGTTTTTT. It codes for CASRSGTGNEKLFF.

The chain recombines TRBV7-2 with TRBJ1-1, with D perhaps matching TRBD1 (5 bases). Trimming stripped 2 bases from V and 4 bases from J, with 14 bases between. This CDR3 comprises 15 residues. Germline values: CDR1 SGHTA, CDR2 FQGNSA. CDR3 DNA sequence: TGTGCCAGCAGCTTACTGGGGGTGGGGGGCACTGAAGCTTTCTTT. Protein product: CASSLLGVGGTEAFF.

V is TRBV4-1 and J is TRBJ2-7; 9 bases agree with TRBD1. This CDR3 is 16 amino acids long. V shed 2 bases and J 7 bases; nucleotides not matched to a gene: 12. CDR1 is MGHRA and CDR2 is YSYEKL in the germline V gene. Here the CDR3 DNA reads TGCGCCAGCAGCCAAACGGGCGGGACAGGGTTAAGGGAGCAGTACTTC. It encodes CASSQTGGTGLREQYF.

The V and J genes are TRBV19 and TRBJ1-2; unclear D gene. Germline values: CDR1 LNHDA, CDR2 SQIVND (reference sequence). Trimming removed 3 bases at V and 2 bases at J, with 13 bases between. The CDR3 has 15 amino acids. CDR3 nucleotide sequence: TGTGCCAGTAGTATTACGTTGCGGGCAAACTATGGCTACACCTTC. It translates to CASSITLRANYGYTF.

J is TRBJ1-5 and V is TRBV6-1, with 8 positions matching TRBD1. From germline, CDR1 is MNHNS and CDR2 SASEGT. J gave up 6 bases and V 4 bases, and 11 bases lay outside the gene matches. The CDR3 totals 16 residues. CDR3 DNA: TGTGCCAGCAGTGGTGGGGACAGGCCGAAGGGTCAGCCCCAGCATTTT. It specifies CASSGGDRPKGQPQHF.

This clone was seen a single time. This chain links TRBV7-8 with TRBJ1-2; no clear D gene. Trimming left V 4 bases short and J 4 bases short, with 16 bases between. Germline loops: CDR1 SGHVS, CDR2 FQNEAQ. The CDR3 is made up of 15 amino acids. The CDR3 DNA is TGTGCCAGCAGCTCCACCCCTAGCACTTTCTATGGCTACACCTTC. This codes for CASSSTPSTFYGYTF.

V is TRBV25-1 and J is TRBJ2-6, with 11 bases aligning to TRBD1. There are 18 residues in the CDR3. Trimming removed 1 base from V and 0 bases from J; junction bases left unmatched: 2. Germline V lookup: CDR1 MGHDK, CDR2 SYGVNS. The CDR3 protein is CASSEFGTGGSGANVLTF. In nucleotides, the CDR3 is TGTGCCAGCAGTGAATTCGGGACAGGGGGCTCTGGGGCCAACGTCCTGACTTTC.

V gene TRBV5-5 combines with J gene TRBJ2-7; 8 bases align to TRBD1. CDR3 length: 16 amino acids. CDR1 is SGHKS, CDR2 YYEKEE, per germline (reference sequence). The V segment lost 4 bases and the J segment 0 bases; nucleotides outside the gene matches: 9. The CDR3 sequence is CASSKEQGVISYEQYF. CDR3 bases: TGTGCCAGCAGCAAAGAACAGGGGGTGATCTCCTACGAGCAGTACTTC. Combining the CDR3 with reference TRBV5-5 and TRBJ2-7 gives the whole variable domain DAGVTQSPTHLIKTRGQQVTLRCSPISGHKSVSWYQQVLGQGPQFIFQYYEKEERGRGNFPDRFSARQFPNYSSELNVNALLLGDSALYLCASSKEQGVISYEQYFGPGTRLTVT.